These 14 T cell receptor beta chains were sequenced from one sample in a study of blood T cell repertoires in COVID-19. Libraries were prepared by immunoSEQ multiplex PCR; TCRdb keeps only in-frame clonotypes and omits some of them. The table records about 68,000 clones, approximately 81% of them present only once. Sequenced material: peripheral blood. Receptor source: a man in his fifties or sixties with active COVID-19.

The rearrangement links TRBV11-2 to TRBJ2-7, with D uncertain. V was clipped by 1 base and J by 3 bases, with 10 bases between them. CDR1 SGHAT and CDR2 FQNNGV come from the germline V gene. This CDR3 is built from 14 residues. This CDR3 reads CASSLVARNYEQYF. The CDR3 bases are TGTGCCAGCAGCTTAGTAGCCCGCAACTACGAGCAGTACTTC. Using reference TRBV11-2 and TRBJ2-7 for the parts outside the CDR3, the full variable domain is EAGVAQSPRYKIIEKRQSVAFWCNPISGHATLYWYQQILGQGPKLLIQFQNNGVVDDSQLPKDRFSAERLKGVDSTLKIQPAKLEDSAVYLCASSLVARNYEQYFGPGTRLTVT.

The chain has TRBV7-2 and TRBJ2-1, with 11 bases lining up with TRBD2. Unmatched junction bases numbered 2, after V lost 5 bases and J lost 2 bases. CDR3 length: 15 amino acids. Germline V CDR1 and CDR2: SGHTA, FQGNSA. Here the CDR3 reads CASSQLAGAYNEQFF. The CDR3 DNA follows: TGTGCCAGCAGCCAACTAGCGGGGGCCTACAATGAGCAGTTCTTC.

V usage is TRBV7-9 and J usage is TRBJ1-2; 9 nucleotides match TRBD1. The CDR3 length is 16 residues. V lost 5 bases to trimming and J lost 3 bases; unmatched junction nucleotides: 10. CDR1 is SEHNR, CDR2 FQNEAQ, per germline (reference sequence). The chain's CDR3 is CASSQPARQGDYGYTF. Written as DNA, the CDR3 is TGTGCCAGCAGCCAACCAGCGAGACAGGGGGACTATGGCTACACCTTC.

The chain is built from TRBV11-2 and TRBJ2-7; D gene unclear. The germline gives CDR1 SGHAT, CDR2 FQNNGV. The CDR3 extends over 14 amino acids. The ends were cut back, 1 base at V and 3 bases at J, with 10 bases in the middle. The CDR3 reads CASSLGGRYYEQYF. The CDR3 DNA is TGTGCCAGCAGCTTAGGAGGCAGATACTACGAGCAGTACTTC.

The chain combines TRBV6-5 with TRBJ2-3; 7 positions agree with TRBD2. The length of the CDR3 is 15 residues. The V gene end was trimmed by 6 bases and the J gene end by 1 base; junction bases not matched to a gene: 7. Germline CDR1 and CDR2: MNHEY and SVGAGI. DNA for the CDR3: TGTGCCAGCAGCCCCGGGGGGATCGGCACAGATACGCAGTATTTT. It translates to CASSPGGIGTDTQYF.

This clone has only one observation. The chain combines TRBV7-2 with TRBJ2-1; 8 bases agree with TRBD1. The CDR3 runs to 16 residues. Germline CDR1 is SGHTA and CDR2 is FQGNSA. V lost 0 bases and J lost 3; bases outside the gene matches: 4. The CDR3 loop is CASSLARGRVYNEQFF. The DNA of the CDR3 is TGTGCCAGCAGCTTAGCCAGGGGGCGCGTCTACAATGAGCAGTTCTTC.

The chain's CDR3 is CASSIQGRQGDEQYF. The CDR3 coding sequence is TGTGCCAGTAGTATACAGGGGCGACAGGGGGACGAGCAGTACTTC. This chain connects TRBV19 to TRBJ2-7; 9 bases map to TRBD1. The trim removed 2 bases at V and 5 bases at J, leaving 7 bases unmatched. CDR1 and CDR2 from the germline V gene are LNHDA and SQIVND (reference sequence). The CDR3 is made up of 15 amino acids.

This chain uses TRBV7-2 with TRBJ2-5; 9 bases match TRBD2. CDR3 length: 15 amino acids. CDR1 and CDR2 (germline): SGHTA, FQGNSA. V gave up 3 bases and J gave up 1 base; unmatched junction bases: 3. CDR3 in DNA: TGTGCCAGCAGCTTCCAGCGGGGGGCCCAAGAGACCCAGTACTTC. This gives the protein CASSFQRGAQETQYF.

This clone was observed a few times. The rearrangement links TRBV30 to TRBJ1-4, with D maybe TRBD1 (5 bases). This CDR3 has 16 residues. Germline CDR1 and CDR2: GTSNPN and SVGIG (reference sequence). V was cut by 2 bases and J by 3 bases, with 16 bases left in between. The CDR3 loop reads CAWSYDGASANEKLFF. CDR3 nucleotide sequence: TGTGCCTGGAGTTACGATGGGGCATCAGCTAATGAAAAACTGTTTTTT.

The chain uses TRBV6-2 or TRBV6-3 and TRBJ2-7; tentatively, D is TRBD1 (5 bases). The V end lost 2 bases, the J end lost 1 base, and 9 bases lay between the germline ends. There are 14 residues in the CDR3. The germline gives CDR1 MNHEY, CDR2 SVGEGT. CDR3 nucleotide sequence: TGTGCCAGCAGTTACGCCCACAGGTCCTACGAGCAGTACTTC. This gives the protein CASSYAHRSYEQYF.

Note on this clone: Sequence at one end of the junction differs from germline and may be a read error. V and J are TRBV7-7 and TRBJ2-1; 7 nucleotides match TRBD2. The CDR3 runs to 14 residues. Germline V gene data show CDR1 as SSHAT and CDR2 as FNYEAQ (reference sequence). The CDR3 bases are TGTGCTAGCAGCGGGGCCGGGTGGGGAGGCGAGCAGTTCTTC. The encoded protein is CASSGAGWGGEQFF.

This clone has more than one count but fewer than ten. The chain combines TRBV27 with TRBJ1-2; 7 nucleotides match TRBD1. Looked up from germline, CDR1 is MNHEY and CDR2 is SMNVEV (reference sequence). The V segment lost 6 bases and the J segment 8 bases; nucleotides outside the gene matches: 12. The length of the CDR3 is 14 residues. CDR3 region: CASSDFTGVGGYTF. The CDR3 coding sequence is TGTGCCAGCAGCGATTTTACAGGGGTCGGCGGCTACACCTTC.

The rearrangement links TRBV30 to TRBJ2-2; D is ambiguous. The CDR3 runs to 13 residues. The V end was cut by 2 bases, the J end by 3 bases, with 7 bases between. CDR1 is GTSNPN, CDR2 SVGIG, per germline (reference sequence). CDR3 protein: CAWSLRDTGELFF. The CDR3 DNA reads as TGTGCCTGGAGTTTAAGAGACACCGGGGAGCTGTTTTTT.

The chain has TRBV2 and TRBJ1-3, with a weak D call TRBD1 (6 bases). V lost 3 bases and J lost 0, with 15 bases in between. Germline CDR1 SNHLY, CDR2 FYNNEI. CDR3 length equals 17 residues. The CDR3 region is CASSEGATGFSGNTIYF. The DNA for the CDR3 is TGTGCCAGCAGTGAGGGGGCGACAGGCTTCTCTGGAAACACCATATATTTT.